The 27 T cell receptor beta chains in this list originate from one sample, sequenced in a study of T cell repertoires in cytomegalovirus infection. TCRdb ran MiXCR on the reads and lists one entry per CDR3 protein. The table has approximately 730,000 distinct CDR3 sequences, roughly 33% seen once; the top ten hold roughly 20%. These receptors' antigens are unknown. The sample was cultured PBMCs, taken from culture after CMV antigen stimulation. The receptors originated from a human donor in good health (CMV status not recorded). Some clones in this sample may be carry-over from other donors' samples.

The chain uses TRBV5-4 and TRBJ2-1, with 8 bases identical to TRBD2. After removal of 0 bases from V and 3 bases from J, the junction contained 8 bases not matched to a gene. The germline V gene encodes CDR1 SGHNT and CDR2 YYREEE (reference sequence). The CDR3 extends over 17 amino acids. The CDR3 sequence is CASSLVETSGFYNEQFF. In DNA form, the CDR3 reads TGTGCCAGCAGCTTGGTGGAAACTAGCGGCTTCTACAATGAGCAGTTCTTC. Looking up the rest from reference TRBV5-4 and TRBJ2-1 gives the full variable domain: ETGVTQSPTHLIKTRGQQVTLRCSSQSGHNTVSWYQQALGQGPQFIFQYYREEENGRGNFPPRFSGLQFPNYSSELNVNALELDDSALYLCASSLVETSGFYNEQFFGPGTRLTVL.

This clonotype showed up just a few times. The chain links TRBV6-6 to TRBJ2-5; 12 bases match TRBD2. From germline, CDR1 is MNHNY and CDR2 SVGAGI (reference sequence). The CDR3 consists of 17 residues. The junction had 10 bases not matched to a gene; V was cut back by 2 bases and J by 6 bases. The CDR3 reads CASSYVASGRATKTQYF. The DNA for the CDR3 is TGTGCCAGCAGTTACGTCGCTAGCGGGAGGGCCACGAAGACCCAGTACTTC.

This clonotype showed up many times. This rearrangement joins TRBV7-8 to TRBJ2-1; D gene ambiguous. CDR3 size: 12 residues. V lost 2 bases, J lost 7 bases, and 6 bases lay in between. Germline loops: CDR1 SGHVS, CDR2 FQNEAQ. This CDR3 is CASSLFGNEQFF. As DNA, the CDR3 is TGTGCCAGCAGCTTATTCGGGAATGAGCAGTTCTTC.

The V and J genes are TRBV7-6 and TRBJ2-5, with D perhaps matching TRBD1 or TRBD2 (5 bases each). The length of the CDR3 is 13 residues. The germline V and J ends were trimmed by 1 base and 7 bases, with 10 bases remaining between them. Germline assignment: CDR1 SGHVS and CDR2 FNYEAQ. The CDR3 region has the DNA TGTGCCAGCAGCTTAGACGATGGGGGGACCCAGTACTTC. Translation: CASSLDDGGTQYF.

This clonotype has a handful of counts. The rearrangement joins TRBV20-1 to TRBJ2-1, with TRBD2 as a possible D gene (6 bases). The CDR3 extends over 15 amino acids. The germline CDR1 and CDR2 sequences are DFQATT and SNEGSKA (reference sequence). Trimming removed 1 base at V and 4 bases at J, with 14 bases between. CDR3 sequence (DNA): TGCAGTGCTAGAGGGGCTAGCGAAGATTACAATGAGCAGTTCTTC. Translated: CSARGASEDYNEQFF.

This CDR3 is CASSYGRLLGEQYF. The DNA of the CDR3 is TGTGCCAGCAGTTACGGAAGACTATTAGGCGAGCAGTACTTC. The rearrangement uses TRBV6-8 and TRBJ2-7; a weak D match, TRBD2 (5 bases). Looked up from germline, CDR1 is MNHGY and CDR2 is SAAAGT. The CDR3 consists of 14 residues. The V and J ends lost 2 bases and 6 bases respectively, with 14 bases between them.

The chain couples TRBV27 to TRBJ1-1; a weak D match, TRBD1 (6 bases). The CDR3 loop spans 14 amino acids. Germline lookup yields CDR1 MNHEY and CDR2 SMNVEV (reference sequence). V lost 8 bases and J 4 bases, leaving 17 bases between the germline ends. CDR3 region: CASARGFPGTEAFF. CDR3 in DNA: TGTGCCAGCGCAAGGGGGTTTCCTGGCACTGAAGCTTTCTTT.

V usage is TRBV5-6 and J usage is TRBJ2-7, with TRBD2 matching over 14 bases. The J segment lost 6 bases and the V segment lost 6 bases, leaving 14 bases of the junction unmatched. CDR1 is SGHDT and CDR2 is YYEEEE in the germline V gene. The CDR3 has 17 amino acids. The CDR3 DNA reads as TGTGCCAGCAACCTGGGACTAGCGGGAGAACCAACCTCCGAGCAGTACTTC. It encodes CASNLGLAGEPTSEQYF.

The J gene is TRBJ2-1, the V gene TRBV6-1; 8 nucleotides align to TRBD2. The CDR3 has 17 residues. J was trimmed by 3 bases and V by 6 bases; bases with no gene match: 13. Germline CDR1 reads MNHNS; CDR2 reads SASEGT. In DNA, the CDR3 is TGTGCCAGCAGCGAACTAGCGGATGTATGGGGCTACAATGAGCAGTTCTTC. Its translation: CASSELADVWGYNEQFF.

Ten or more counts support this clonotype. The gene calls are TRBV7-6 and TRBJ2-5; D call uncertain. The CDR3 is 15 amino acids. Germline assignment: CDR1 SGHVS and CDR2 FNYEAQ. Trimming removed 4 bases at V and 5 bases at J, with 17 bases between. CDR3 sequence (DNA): TGTGCCAGCAGCTCTGAACTACCAATAGGGGAGACCCAGTACTTC. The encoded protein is CASSSELPIGETQYF.

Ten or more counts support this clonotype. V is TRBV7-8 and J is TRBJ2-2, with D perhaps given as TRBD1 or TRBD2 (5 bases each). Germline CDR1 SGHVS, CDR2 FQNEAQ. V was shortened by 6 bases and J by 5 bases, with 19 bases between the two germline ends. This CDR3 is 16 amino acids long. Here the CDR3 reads CASRSRVGTVTGELFF. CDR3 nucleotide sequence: TGTGCCAGCAGATCAAGGGTCGGGACGGTGACCGGGGAGCTGTTTTTT. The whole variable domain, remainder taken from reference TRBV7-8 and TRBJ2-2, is GAGVSQSPRYKVAKRGQDVALRCDPISGHVSLFWYQQALGQGPEFLTYFQNEAQLDKSGLPSDRFFAERPEGSVSTLKIQRTQQEDSAVYLCASRSRVGTVTGELFFGEGSRLTVL.

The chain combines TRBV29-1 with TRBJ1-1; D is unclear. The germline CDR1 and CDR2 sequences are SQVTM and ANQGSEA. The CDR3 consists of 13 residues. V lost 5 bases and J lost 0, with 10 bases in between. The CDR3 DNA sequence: TGCAGCGTTATATACAGCCTGAACACTGAAGCTTTCTTT. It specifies CSVIYSLNTEAFF.

This chain's CDR3 is CASSFKRGLLTDTQYF. The DNA of the CDR3 is TGTGCCAGCAGCTTCAAGCGAGGGCTTCTCACAGATACGCAGTATTTT. The chain has TRBV7-9 and TRBJ2-3, with D possibly TRBD2 on 5 matching bases. Germline-derived CDR1 and CDR2 are SEHNR and FQNEAQ (reference sequence). The V end was cut by 3 bases, the J end by 2 bases, with 15 bases between. The CDR3 runs 16 residues.

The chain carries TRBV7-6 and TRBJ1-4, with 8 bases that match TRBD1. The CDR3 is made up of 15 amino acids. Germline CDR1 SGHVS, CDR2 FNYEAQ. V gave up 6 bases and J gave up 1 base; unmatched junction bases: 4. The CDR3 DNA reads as TGTGCCAGCAGACCTGACAGGGGAACTAATGAAAAACTGTTTTTT. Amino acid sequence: CASRPDRGTNEKLFF. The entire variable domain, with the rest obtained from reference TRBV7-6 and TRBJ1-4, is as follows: GAGVSQSPRYKVTKRGQDVALRCDPISGHVSLYWYRQALGQGPEFLTYFNYEAQQDKSGLPNDRFSAERPEGSISTLTIQRTEQRDSAMYRCASRPDRGTNEKLFFGSGTQLSVL.

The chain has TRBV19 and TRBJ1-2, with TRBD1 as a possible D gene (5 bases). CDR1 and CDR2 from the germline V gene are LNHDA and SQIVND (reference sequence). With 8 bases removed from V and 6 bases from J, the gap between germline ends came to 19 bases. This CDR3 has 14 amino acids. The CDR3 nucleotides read TGTGCCAGTCTAGATTTCCGACAGAGAGATGGCTACACCTTC. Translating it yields CASLDFRQRDGYTF.

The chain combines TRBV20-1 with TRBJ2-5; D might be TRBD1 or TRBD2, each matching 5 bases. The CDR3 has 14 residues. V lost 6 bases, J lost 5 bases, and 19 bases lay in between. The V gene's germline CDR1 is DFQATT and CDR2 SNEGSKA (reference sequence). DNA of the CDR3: TGCAGTGCCCGGGGCACCGAGACAAAGGAGACCCAGTACTTC. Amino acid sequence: CSARGTETKETQYF.

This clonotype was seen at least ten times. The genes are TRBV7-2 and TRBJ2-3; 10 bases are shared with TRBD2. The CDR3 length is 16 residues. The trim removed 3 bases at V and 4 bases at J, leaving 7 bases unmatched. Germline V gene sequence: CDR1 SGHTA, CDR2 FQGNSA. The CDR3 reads CASSLSSGRTSDTQYF. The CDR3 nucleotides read TGTGCCAGCAGCTTGAGTAGCGGGAGGACCTCAGATACGCAGTATTTT.

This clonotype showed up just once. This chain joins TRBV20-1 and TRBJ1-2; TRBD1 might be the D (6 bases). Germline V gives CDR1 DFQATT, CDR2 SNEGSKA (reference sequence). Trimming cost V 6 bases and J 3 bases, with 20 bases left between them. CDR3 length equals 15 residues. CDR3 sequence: CSAPRQDLIDYGYTF. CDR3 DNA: TGCAGTGCCCCAAGACAGGATTTAATCGACTATGGCTACACCTTC.

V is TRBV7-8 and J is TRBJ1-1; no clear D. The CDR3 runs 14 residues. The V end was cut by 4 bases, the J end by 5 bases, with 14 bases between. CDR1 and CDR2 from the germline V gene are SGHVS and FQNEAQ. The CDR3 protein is CASSSTQIGTEAFF. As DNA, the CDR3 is TGTGCCAGCAGCTCTACCCAGATAGGGACTGAAGCTTTCTTT.

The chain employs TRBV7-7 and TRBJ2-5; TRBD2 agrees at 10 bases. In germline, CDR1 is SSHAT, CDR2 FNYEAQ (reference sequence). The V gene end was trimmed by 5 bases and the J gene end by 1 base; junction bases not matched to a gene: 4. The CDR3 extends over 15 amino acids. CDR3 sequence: CASSPSGSPQETQYF. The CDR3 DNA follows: TGTGCCAGCAGCCCTAGCGGGAGTCCCCAAGAGACCCAGTACTTC.

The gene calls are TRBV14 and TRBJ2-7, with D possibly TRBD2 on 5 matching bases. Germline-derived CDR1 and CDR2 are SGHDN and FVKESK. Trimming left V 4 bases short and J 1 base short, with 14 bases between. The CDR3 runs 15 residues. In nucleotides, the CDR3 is TGTGCCAGCAGCCGTGGCCGAGGGTTATCCTACGAGCAGTACTTC. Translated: CASSRGRGLSYEQYF.

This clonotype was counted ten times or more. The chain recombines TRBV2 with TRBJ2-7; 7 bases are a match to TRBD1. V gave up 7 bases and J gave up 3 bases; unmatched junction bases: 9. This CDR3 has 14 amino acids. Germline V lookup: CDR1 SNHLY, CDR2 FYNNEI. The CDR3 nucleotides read TGTGCCAGCAACCCTGGGACAGCGATCTACGAGCAGTACTTC. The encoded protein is CASNPGTAIYEQYF.

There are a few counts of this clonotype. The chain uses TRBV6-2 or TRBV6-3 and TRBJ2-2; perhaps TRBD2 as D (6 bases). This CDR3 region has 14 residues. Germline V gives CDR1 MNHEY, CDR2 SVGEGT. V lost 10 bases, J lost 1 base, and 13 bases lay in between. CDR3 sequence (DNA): TGTGCCAAGCTGCCGGAGGGGAACACCGGGGAGCTGTTTTTT. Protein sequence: CAKLPEGNTGELFF.

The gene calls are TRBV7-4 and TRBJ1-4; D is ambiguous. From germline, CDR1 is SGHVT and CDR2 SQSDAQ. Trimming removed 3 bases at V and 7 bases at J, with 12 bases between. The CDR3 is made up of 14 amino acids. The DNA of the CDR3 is TGTGCCAGCAGCTTTCCCGGACGTATTGAAAAACTGTTTTTT. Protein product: CASSFPGRIEKLFF.

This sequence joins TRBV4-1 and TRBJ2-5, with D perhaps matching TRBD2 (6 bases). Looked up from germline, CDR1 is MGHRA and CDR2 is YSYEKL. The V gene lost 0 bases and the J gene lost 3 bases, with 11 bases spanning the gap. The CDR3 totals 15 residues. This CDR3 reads CASSQDGTPKETQYF. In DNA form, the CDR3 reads TGCGCCAGCAGCCAAGATGGGACTCCGAAAGAGACCCAGTACTTC.

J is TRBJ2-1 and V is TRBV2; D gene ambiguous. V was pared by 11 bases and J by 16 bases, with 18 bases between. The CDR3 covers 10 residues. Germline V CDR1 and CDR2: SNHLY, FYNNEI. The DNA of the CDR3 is TGTGCCTGCCTGGGTCGACACTTCTTCTTC. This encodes CACLGRHFFF.

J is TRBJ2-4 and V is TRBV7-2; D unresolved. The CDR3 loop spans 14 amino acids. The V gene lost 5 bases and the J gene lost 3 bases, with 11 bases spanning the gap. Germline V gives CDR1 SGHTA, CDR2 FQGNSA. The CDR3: CASSVNLGKNIQYF. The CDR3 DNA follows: TGTGCCAGCAGCGTAAACTTAGGCAAAAACATTCAGTACTTC.